Listed below are T cell receptor beta chains from one sample, sequenced in a study of blood T cell repertoires in COVID-19. Clones were sequenced by immunoSEQ multiplex PCR, and TCRdb holds only the in-frame ones, with some missing. In the table there are tens of thousands of clones, approximately 82% of which are singletons. The sequenced sample was peripheral blood. The receptors originated from a human donor in a cohort sampled during active COVID-19. Each CDR3 is given without its conserved first and last residue. D genes are given only for firm matches.

J | D | V | CDR3
TRBJ1-1 | NA | TRBV5-5 | ASSFSGRGNTEAF
TRBJ1-2 | NA | TRBV7-9 | ASSLGGTLTNYGYT
TRBJ1-1 | TRBD1 | TRBV19 | ASSSGQGMNTEAF
TRBJ1-1 | TRBD1 | TRBV6-2/TRBV6-3 | ASSYSSGQGVLEAF
TRBJ1-3 | NA | TRBV18 | ASSPPGGGSGNTIY
TRBJ2-5 | NA | TRBV7-3 | ASSLTGGWQETQY
TRBJ1-4 | NA | TRBV6-5 | ASPKGGATNEKLF
TRBJ1-4 | NA | TRBV7-8 | ASSYGAREKLF
TRBJ2-3 | TRBD2 | TRBV7-9 | ASSKRLAGAEDTQY
TRBJ1-2 | NA | TRBV7-9 | ASSTSGYGYT
TRBJ2-7 | TRBD1 | TRBV11-2 | ASSLSTGPEQY
TRBJ2-1 | TRBD2 | TRBV5-6 | ASSSGLGGPNEQF
TRBJ2-3 | NA | TRBV19 | ASSTSGVTDTQY
TRBJ2-7 | TRBD1 | TRBV5-1 | ASSFDPGQGTYEQY
TRBJ1-1 | NA | TRBV29-1 | TTLGGGKNTEAF
TRBJ2-7 | NA | TRBV6-5 | ASRIWTTQQY
TRBJ2-7 | NA | TRBV5-4 | ASSQPGASLGQY
TRBJ2-7 | NA | TRBV7-2 | ASSPVPGLQNYEQY
TRBJ2-7 | TRBD2 | TRBV9 | ASSPGTSGTYEQY
TRBJ2-5 | TRBD2 | TRBV7-9 | ASSPPSLGLAQETQY
TRBJ2-7 | TRBD2 | TRBV4-2 | ASSRYEWTSEVSYEQY
TRBJ2-7 | TRBD1 | TRBV5-1 | ASSLIPGGYEQY
TRBJ2-7 | NA | TRBV19 | ASSRQVGLYEQY